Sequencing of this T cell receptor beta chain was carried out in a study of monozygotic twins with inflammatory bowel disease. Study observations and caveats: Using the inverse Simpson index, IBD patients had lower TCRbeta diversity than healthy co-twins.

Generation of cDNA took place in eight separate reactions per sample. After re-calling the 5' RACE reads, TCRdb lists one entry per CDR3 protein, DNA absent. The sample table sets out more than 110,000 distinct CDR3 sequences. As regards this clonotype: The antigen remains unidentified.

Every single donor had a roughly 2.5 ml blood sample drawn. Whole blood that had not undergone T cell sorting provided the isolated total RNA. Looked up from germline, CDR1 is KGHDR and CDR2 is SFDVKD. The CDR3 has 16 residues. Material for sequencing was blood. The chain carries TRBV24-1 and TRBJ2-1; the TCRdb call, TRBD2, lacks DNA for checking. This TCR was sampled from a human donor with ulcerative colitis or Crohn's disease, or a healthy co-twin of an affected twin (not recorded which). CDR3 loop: CATSVPLAGGPNEQFF.